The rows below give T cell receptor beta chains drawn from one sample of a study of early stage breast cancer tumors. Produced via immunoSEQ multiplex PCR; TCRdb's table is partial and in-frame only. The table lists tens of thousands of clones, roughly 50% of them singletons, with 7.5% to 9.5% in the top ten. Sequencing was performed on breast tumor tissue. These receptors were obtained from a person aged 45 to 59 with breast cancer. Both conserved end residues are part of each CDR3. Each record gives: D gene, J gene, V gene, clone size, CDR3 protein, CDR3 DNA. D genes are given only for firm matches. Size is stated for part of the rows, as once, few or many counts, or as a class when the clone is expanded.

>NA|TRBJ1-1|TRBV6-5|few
CASSYQPRRGTEAFF
TGTGCCAGCAGTTACCAACCCCGGCGAGGCACTGAAGCTTTCTTT
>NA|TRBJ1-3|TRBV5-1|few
CASSETGWDGNTIYF
TGCGCCAGCAGCGAAACAGGGTGGGACGGAAACACCATATATTTT
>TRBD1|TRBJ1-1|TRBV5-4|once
CASSYRGGEAFF
TGTGCCAGCAGCTACAGGGGGGGAGAAGCTTTCTTT
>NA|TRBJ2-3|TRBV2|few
CASRYTDTQYF
TGTGCCAGCAGGTACACAGATACGCAGTATTTT
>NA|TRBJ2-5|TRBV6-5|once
CASSYGSAGVETQYF
TGTGCCAGCAGTTACGGTTCGGCAGGAGTAGAGACCCAGTACTTC
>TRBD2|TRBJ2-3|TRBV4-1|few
CASSQGLAGGPLDTQYF
TGCGCCAGCAGCCAAGGTCTAGCGGGAGGGCCGCTAGATACGCAGTATTTT
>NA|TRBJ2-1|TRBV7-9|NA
CASSLAAGSFNEQFF
TGTGCCAGCAGCTTAGCGGCGGGGTCGTTCAATGAGCAGTTCTTC
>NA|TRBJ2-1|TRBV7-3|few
CASRQSSYNEQFF
TGTGCCAGCAGGCAAAGCTCCTACAATGAGCAGTTCTTC
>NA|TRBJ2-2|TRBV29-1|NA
CSGGQRSGGELFF
TGCAGCGGCGGCCAGCGGTCCGGCGGGGAGCTGTTTTTT
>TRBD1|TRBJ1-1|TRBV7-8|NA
CASSSLGWDRVKGTEAFF
TGTGCCAGCAGCTCGCTAGGGTGGGACAGGGTTAAGGGCACTGAAGCTTTCTTT
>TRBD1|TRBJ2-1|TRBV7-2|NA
CASSSLGQGSYNEQFF
TGTGCCAGCAGCTCCCTCGGACAGGGAAGCTACAATGAGCAGTTCTTC
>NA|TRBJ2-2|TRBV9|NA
CASSVGEGGELFF
TGTGCCAGCAGCGTAGGAGAGGGGGGGGAGCTGTTTTTT
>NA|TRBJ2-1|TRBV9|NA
CASSVLDSGYNEQFF
TGTGCCAGCAGCGTACTAGACTCGGGCTACAATGAGCAGTTCTTC
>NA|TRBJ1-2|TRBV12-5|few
CASAEDRSLYGYTF
TGTGCTAGTGCGGAGGACCGTTCCCTTTATGGCTACACCTTC
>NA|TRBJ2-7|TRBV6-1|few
CASSDSYEQYF
TGTGCCAGCAGTGACTCCTACGAGCAGTACTTC
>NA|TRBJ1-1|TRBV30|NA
CAWIKPYTEAFF
TGTGCCTGGATAAAACCCTACACTGAAGCTTTCTTT
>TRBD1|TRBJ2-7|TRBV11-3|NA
CASSRTGATEQYF
TGTGCCAGCAGCCGAACAGGGGCGACCGAGCAGTACTTC
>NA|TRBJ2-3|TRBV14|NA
CASSPMGGDTQYF
TGTGCCAGCAGCCCGATGGGGGGCGATACGCAGTATTTT
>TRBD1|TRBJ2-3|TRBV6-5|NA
CASSRQGQYTQYF
TGTGCCAGCAGCCGACAGGGGCAATATACGCAGTATTTT
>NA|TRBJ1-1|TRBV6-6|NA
CASSYGNRNTEAFF
TGTGCCAGCAGTTACGGCAACAGGAACACTGAAGCTTTCTTT
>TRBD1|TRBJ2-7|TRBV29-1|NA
CSAGTGVPYEQYF
TGCAGTGCCGGGACAGGGGTCCCCTACGAGCAGTACTTC
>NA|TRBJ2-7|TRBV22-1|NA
CPGTPGGRESVYEQYF
TGTCCTGGGACCCCGGGGGGGCGGGAGAGTGTCTACGAGCAGTACTTC
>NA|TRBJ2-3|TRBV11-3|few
CASSALGASTDTQYF
TGTGCCAGCAGCGCGCTGGGGGCGTCGACAGATACGCAGTATTTT
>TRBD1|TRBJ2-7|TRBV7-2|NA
CASSPQQGIAYEQYF
TGTGCCAGCAGCCCACAACAGGGGATCGCCTACGAGCAGTACTTC
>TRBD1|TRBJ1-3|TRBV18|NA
CASSPRQGDTIYF
TGTGCCAGCTCACCTAGACAGGGAGACACCATATATTTT
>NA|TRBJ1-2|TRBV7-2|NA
CASSSPDSRSGYTF
TGTGCCAGCAGCTCCCCGGATTCCCGGAGCGGCTACACCTTC
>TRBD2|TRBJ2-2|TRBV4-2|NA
CASSQKGTSGSSTGELFF
TGTGCCAGCAGCCAAAAAGGGACTAGCGGGAGCAGCACCGGGGAGCTGTTTTTT
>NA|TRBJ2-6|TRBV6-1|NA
CASVISSGANVLTF
TGTGCCAGCGTAATATCCTCCGGGGCCAACGTCCTGACTTTC
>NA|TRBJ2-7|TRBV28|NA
CASSVGQYEQYF
TGTGCCAGCAGTGTAGGACAGTACGAGCAGTACTTC
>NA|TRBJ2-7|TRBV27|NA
CASSLKVTVGGEQYF
TGTGCCAGCAGTTTAAAAGTTACGGTGGGAGGCGAGCAGTACTTC
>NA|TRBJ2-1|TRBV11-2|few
CASSFRDRLYNEQFF
TGTGCCAGCAGCTTCCGGGACCGCCTGTACAATGAGCAGTTCTTC
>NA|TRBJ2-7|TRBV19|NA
CASSEQGNDEQYF
TGTGCCAGTAGTGAACAGGGAAACGACGAGCAGTACTTC
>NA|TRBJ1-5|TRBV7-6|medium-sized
CASSLAVGQQPQHF
TGTGCCAGCAGCTTAGCAGTGGGGCAGCAGCCCCAGCATTTT
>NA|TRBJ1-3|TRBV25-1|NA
CASNSGNTIYF
TGTGCCAGCAACTCTGGAAACACCATATATTTT
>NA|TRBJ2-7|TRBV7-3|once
CASSPSGTSYEQYF
TGTGCCAGCAGCCCAAGCGGTACCTCCTACGAGCAGTACTTC